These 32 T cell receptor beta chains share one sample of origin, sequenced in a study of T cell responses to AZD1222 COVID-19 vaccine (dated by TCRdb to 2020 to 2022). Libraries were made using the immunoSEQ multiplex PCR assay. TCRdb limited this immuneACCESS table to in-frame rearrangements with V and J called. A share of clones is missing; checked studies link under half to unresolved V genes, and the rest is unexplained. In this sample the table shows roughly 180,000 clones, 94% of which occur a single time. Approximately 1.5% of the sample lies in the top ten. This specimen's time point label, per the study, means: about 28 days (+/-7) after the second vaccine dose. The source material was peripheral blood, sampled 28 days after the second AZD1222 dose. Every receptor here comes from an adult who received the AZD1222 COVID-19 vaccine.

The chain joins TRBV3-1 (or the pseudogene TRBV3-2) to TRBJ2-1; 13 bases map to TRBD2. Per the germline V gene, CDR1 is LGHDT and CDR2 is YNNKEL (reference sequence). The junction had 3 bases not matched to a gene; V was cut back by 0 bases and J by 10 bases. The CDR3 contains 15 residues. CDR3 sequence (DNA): TGTGCCAGCAGCCAAGAGCGGACTAGCGGGGGCGAGCAGTTCTTC. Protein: CASSQERTSGGEQFF.

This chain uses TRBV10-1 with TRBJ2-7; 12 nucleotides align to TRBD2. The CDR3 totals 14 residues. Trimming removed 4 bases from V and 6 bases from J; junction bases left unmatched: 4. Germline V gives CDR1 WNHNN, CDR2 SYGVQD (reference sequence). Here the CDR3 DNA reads TGCGCCAGCAGTGGGGGACTAGCGGGTTCCGAGCAGTACTTC. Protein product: CASSGGLAGSEQYF.

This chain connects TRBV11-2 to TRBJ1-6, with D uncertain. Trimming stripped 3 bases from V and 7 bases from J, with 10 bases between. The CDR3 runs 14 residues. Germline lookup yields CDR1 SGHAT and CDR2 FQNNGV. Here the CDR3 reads CASSFQPRNSPLHF. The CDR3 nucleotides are TGTGCCAGCAGCTTCCAACCTCGGAATTCACCCCTCCACTTT.

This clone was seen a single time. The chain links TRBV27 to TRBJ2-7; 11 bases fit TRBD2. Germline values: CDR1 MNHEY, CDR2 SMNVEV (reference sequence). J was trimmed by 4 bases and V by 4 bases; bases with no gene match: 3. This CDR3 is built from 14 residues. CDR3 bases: TGTGCCAGCAGTTCACTAGCGGGAGTTTACGAGCAGTACTTC. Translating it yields CASSSLAGVYEQYF.

The CDR3 region has the DNA TGTGCCAGCAGTTTAGACCCCCGGGACAGAGGCGGTGAAAAACTGTTTTTT. Its translation is CASSLDPRDRGGEKLFF. V and J are TRBV27 and TRBJ1-4, with 7 nucleotides matching TRBD1. The CDR3 spans 17 residues. Germline V gene data show CDR1 as MNHEY and CDR2 as SMNVEV (reference sequence). V was clipped by 2 bases and J by 7 bases; unmatched bases: 13.

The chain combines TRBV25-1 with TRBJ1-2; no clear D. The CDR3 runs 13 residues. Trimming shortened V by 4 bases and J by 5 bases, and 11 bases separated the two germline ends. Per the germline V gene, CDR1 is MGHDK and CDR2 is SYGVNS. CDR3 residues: CASSALTGYGYTF. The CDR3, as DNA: TGTGCCAGCAGTGCCCTAACGGGATATGGCTACACCTTC.

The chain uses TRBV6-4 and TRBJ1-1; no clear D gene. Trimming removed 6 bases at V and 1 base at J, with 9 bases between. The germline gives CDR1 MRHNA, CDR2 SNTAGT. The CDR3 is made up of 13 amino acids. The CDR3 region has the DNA TGTGCCAGCAGCCAAGGCCCGAACACTGAAGCTTTCTTT. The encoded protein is CASSQGPNTEAFF.

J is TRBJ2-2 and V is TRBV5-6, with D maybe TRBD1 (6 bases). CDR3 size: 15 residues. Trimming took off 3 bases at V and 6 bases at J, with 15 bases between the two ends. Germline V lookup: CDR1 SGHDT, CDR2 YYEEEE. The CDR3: CASSSNGGQAGELFF. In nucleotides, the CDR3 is TGTGCCAGCAGCTCCAATGGGGGCCAGGCCGGGGAGCTGTTTTTT.

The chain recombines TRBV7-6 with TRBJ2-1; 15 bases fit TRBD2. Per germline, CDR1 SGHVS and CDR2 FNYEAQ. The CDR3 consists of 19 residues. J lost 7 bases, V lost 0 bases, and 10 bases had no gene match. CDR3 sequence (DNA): TGTGCCAGCAGCTTAGCGCACAGGACTAGCGGGAGGGCAATGAATGAGCAGTTCTTC. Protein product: CASSLAHRTSGRAMNEQFF.

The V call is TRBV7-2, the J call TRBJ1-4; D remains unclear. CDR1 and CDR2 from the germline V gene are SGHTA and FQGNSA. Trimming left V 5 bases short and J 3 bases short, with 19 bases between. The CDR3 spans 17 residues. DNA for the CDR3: TGTGCCAGCAGCCCAGGTTGGAGACGGAGTGCTAATGAAAAACTGTTTTTT. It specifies CASSPGWRRSANEKLFF.

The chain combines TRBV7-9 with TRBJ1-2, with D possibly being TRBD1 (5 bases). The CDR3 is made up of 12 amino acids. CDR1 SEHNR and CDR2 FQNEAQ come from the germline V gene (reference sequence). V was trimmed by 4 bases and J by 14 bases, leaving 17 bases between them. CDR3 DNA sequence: TGTGCCAGCAGCTCACAGAAGACCAGGGATACCTTC. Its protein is CASSSQKTRDTF.

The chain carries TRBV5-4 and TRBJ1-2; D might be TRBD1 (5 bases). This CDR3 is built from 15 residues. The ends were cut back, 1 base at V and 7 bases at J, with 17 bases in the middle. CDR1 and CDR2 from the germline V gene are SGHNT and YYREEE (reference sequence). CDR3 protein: CASSLLTDTGRGYTF. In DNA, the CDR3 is TGTGCCAGCAGCTTGCTTACCGATACAGGACGTGGCTACACCTTC.

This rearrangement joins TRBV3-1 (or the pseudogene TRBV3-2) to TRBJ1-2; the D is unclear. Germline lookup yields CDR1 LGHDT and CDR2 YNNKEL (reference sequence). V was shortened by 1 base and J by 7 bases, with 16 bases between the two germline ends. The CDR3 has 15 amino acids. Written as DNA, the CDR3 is TGTGCCAGCAGCCAAGGAGACATCCCTGGGTCTGGCTACACCTTC. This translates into CASSQGDIPGSGYTF.

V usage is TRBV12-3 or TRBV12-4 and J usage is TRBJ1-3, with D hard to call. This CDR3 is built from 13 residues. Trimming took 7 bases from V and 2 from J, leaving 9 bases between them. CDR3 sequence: CASTQMAGNTIYF. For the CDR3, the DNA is TGTGCCAGCACCCAGATGGCTGGAAACACCATATATTTT.

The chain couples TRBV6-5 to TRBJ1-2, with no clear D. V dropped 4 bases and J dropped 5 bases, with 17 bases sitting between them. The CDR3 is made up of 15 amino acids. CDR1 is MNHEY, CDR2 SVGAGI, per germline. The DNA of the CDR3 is TGTGCCAGCAGTTCCAATCACAGAATGCCTTATGGCTACACCTTC. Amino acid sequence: CASSSNHRMPYGYTF.

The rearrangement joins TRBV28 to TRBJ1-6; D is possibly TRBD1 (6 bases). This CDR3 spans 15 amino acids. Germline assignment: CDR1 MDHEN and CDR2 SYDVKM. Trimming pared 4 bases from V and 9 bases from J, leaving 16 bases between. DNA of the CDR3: TGTGCCAGCAGTTACCCGATACAGGGAGGTTCACCCCTCCACTTT. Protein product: CASSYPIQGGSPLHF.

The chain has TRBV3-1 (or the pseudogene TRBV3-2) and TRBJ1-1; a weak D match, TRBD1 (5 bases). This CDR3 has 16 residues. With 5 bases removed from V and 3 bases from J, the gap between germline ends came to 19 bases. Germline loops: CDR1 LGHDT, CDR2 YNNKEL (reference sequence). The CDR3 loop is CASSWWGGGSDTEAFF. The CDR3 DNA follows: TGTGCCAGCAGCTGGTGGGGGGGAGGATCGGACACTGAAGCTTTCTTT.

For the CDR3, the DNA is TGTGCCAGCGGACAGGGGGCTTACAATGAGCAGTTCTTC. As protein: CASGQGAYNEQFF. The chain links TRBV6-5 to TRBJ2-1; TRBD1 matches at 11 bases. Losses at the gene ends were 8 bases for V and 4 bases for J; bases not matched to a gene: 1. The CDR3 has 13 residues. Per the germline V gene, CDR1 is MNHEY and CDR2 is SVGAGI.

DNA for the CDR3: TGTGCCAGCAGCGTAGTGGGGACAGACGGCGAGCAGTACTTC. Amino acid sequence: CASSVVGTDGEQYF. This chain links TRBV9 with TRBJ2-7, with TRBD1 identical over 7 bases. V was pared by 0 bases and J by 6 bases, with 6 bases of the junction left unmatched. CDR3 size: 14 residues. Germline CDR1 and CDR2: SGDLS and YYNGEE.

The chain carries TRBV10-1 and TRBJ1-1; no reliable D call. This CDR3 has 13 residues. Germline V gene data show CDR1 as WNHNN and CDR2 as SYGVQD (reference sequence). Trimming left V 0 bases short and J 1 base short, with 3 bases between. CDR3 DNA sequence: TGCGCCAGCAGTGAGTCTAGGAACACTGAAGCTTTCTTT. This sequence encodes CASSESRNTEAFF.

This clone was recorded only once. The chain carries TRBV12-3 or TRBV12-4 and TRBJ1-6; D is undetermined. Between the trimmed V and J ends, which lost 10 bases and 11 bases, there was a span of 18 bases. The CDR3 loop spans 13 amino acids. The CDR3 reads CATREGGVAPLHF. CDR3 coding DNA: TGTGCCACCAGAGAAGGTGGGGTTGCACCCCTCCACTTT.

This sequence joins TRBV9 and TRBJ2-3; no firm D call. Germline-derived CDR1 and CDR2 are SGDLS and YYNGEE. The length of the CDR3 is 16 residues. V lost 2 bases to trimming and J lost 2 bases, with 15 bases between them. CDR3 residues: CASSVFDTTLTDTQYF. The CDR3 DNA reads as TGTGCCAGCAGCGTTTTTGACACCACTCTCACAGATACGCAGTATTTT. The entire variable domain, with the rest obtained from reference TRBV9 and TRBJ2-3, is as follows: DSGVTQTPKHLITATGQRVTLRCSPRSGDLSVYWYQQSLDQGLQFLIQYYNGEERAKGNILERFSAQQFPDLHSELNLSSLELGDSALYFCASSVFDTTLTDTQYFGPGTRLTVL.

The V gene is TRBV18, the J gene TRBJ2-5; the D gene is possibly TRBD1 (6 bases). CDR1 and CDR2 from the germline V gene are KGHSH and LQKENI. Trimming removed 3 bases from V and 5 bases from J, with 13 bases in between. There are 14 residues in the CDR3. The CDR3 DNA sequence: TGTGCCAGCTCACCTCGGACAGTTGGGGAGACCCAGTACTTC. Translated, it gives CASSPRTVGETQYF.

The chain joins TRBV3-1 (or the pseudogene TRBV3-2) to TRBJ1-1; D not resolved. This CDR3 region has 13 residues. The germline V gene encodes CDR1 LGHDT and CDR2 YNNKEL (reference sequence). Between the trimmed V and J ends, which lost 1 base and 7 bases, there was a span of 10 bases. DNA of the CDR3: TGTGCCAGCAGCCAAGCGGATGGCGTTGAAGCTTTCTTT. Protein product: CASSQADGVEAFF.

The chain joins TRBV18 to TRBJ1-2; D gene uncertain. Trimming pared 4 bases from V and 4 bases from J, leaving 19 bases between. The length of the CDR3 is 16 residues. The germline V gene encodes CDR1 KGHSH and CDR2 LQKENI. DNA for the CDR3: TGTGCCAGCTCACAATTAAAAGGGAATCGGGCCTATGGCTACACCTTC. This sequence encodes CASSQLKGNRAYGYTF. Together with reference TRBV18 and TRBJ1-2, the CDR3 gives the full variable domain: NAGVMQNPRHLVRRRGQEARLRCSPMKGHSHVYWYRQLPEEGLKFMVYLQKENIIDESGMPKERFSAEFPKEGPSILRIQQVVRGDSAAYFCASSQLKGNRAYGYTFGSGTRLTVV.

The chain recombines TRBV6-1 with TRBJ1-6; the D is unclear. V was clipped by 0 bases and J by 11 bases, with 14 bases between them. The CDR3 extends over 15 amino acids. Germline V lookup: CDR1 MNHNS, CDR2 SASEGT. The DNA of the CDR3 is TGTGCCAGCAGTGAAGCGACCGGGGAAATAGCACCCCTCCACTTT. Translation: CASSEATGEIAPLHF.

CDR3 sequence (DNA): TGTGCCTGGATGAACGAGGGGGGAAACTATGGCTACACCTTC. Its translation is CAWMNEGGNYGYTF. The genes are TRBV30 and TRBJ1-2; D is perhaps TRBD1 (6 bases). The germline V gene has CDR1 GTSNPN and CDR2 SVGIG (reference sequence). The CDR3 spans 14 residues. Between the trimmed V and J ends, which lost 4 bases and 2 bases, there was a span of 14 bases.

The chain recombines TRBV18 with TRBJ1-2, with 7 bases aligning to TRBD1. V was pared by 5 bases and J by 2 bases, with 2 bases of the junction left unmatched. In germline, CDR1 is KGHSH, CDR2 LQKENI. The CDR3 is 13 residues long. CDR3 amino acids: CASSGTANYGYTF. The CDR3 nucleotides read TGTGCCAGCTCAGGGACAGCGAACTATGGCTACACCTTC.

The CDR3 region is CASSPRGKGEQYF. DNA of the CDR3: TGTGCCAGCTCACCAAGAGGGAAAGGCGAGCAGTACTTC. The V and J genes are TRBV18 and TRBJ2-7; tentatively, D is TRBD2 (5 bases). Germline-derived CDR1 and CDR2 are KGHSH and LQKENI. Between the trimmed V and J ends, which lost 2 bases and 6 bases, there was a span of 11 bases. The CDR3 consists of 13 residues. Drawing the rest from reference TRBV18 and TRBJ2-7, the complete variable domain is NAGVMQNPRHLVRRRGQEARLRCSPMKGHSHVYWYRQLPEEGLKFMVYLQKENIIDESGMPKERFSAEFPKEGPSILRIQQVVRGDSAAYFCASSPRGKGEQYFGPGTRLTVT.

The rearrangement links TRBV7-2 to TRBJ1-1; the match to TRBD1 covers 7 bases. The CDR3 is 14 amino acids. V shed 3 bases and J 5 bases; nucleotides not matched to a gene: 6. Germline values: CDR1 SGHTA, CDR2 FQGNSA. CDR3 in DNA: TGTGCCAGCAGCTTCCGACAGGGTATAACTGAAGCTTTCTTT. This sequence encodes CASSFRQGITEAFF. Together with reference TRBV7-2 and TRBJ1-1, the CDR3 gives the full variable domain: GAGVSQSPSNKVTEKGKDVELRCDPISGHTALYWYRQSLGQGLEFLIYFQGNSAPDKSGLPSDRFSAERTGGSVSTLTIQRTQQEDSAVYLCASSFRQGITEAFFGQGTRLTVV.

The CDR3 is CAWAGQAHYEQYF. The CDR3 DNA reads TGTGCCTGGGCCGGACAGGCCCACTACGAGCAGTACTTC. This chain uses TRBV30 with TRBJ2-7, with 7 bases identical to TRBD1. The CDR3 runs to 13 residues. Germline CDR1 and CDR2: GTSNPN and SVGIG (reference sequence). The V gene end was trimmed by 5 bases and the J gene end by 3 bases; junction bases not matched to a gene: 7.

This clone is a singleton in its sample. The CDR3 region is CASTSSDTQYF. In DNA, the CDR3 is TGTGCCTCAACGTCGTCAGATACGCAGTATTTT. The chain is built from TRBV9 and TRBJ2-3; D not certain. The germline CDR1 and CDR2 sequences are SGDLS and YYNGEE. Trimming took off 10 bases at V and 4 bases at J, with 10 bases between the two ends. CDR3 size: 11 residues.